A selection of T cell receptor beta chains follows, all from one sample in a study of T cells in Graves' hyperthyroidism and ophthalmopathy. From the multiplex PCR reads, TCRdb called clonotypes with MiXCR, one entry per CDR3 protein. Found here are approximately 870,000 distinct CDR3 sequences, over 35% of them singletons; the top ten hold around 9.3%. The sample taken for sequencing was blood. Receptors were obtained from a man in his late teens or twenties with Graves' hyperthyroidism. Both conserved end residues are part of each CDR3. Each record gives: V gene, J gene, CDR3 length, D gene, clone size, CDR3 protein, CDR3 DNA. The D gene is left open where the match is weak. Size is stated for part of the rows, as once, few or many counts, or as a class when the clone is expanded.

>TRBV9|TRBJ2-7|14|TRBD2|few
CASSPGLGGYEQYF
TGTGCCAGCAGCCCCGGACTAGGTGGATACGAGCAGTACTTC
>TRBV25-1|TRBJ2-7|12|NA|many
CASSEWAGEQYF
TGTGCCAGCAGTGAATGGGCAGGGGAGCAGTACTTC
>TRBV20-1|TRBJ1-1|15|NA|few
CSARDPGNIEVGAFF
TGCAGTGCTAGAGATCCGGGAAACATCGAAGTAGGGGCTTTCTTT
>TRBV10-3|TRBJ2-7|13|NA|NA
CASSYTDSIEQYF
TGTGCCAGCAGTTACACGGACTCGATCGAGCAGTACTTC
>TRBV13|TRBJ1-5|12|NA|NA
CASSFRDGPQHF
TGTGCCAGCAGCTTCCGGGACGGGCCCCAGCATTTT
>TRBV20-1|TRBJ1-1|12|NA|many
CSATNEGAEAFF
TGCAGTGCTACTAATGAAGGGGCTGAAGCTTTCTTT
>TRBV20-1|TRBJ1-6|16|NA|few
CSASGASSGSGAPLHF
TGCAGTGCTAGTGGGGCCTCATCGGGTTCCGGGGCACCCCTCCACTTT
>TRBV5-1|TRBJ1-2|15|TRBD1|many
CASSLPGQGNYGYTF
TGCGCCAGCAGCTTACCTGGACAGGGGAACTATGGCTACACCTTC
>TRBV7-9|TRBJ2-5|15|NA|many
CASSFSGGPQETQYF
TGTGCCAGCAGCTTCTCCGGGGGGCCACAAGAGACCCAGTACTTC
>TRBV20-1|TRBJ2-7|12|NA|NA
CSARVGWAEQYF
TGCAGTGCTAGAGTCGGCTGGGCCGAGCAGTACTTC
>TRBV7-6|TRBJ1-5|13|NA|NA
CASSPLGGQPQHF
TGTGCCAGCAGCCCGCTAGGGGGTCAGCCCCAGCATTTT
>TRBV7-9|TRBJ1-1|15|NA|many
CASSLAQGENTEAFF
TGTGCCAGCAGCTTAGCACAGGGAGAGAACACTGAAGCTTTCTTT
>TRBV29-1|TRBJ2-6|17|TRBD1|many
CSVGGQASRYGANVLTF
TGCAGCGTTGGGGGACAGGCATCGAGATATGGGGCCAACGTCCTGACTTTC
>TRBV4-1|TRBJ1-6|15|NA|NA
CASSQEEAVSSPLHF
TGCGCCAGCAGCCAAGAAGAGGCCGTAAGTTCACCCCTCCACTTT
>TRBV5-6|TRBJ2-7|14|NA|NA
CASSLEGLGSEQYF
TGTGCCAGCAGCCTCGAGGGCCTGGGCTCCGAGCAGTACTTC
>TRBV2|TRBJ2-5|14|TRBD2|NA
CASSEWEGGETQYF
TGTGCCAGCAGTGAGTGGGAGGGCGGTGAGACCCAGTACTTC
>TRBV29-1|TRBJ1-5|14|NA|NA
CSVGLRRGEETQHF
TGCAGCGTCGGCCTCCGAAGGGGTGAAGAGACCCAGCATTTT
>TRBV12-3/TRBV12-4|TRBJ2-7|13|NA|few
CASSFSRIHEQYF
TGTGCCAGCAGTTTTAGTCGGATCCACGAGCAGTACTTC
>TRBV29-1|TRBJ2-5|14|NA|NA
CSQDRDRGRETQYF
TGCAGCCAAGACCGGGACCGGGGACGGGAGACCCAGTACTTC
>TRBV25-1|TRBJ2-2|14|TRBD1|many
CASSATGVAGELFF
TGTGCCAGCAGTGCGACAGGGGTGGCCGGGGAGCTGTTTTTT
>TRBV10-3|TRBJ2-7|15|NA|once
CAISAPAREPYEQYF
TGTGCCATCAGTGCCCCGGCGAGGGAACCCTACGAGCAGTACTTC
>TRBV9|TRBJ2-5|16|TRBD2|few
CASSEGTSGYQETQYF
TGTGCCAGCAGCGAGGGGACTAGCGGGTACCAAGAGACCCAGTACTTC
>TRBV20-1|TRBJ2-2|15|TRBD1|NA
CSARGDRGNTGELFF
TGCAGTGCTAGGGGGGACAGGGGGAACACCGGGGAGCTGTTTTTT
>TRBV5-1|TRBJ2-7|16|TRBD2|NA
CASRYSGGRSTYEQYF
TGCGCCAGCAGATACAGCGGGGGGCGATCCACCTACGAGCAGTACTTC
>TRBV29-1|TRBJ1-4|12|NA|NA
CSSGTGNEKLFF
TGCAGCTCCGGGACTGGGAATGAAAAACTGTTTTTT
>TRBV19|TRBJ2-7|15|TRBD1|NA
CASSSDRGVSYEQYF
TGTGCCAGTAGTTCCGACAGGGGAGTATCCTACGAGCAGTACTTC